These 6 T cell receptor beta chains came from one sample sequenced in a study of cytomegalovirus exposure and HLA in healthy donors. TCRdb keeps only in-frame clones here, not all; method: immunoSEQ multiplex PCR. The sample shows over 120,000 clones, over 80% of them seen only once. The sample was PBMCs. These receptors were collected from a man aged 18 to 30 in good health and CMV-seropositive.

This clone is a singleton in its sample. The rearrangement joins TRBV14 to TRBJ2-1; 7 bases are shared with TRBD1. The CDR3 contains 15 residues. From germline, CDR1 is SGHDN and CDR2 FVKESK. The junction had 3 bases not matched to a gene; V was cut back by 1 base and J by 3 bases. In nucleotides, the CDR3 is TGTGCCAGCAGCCAAGCACAGGGGAACTACAATGAGCAGTTCTTC. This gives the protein CASSQAQGNYNEQFF.

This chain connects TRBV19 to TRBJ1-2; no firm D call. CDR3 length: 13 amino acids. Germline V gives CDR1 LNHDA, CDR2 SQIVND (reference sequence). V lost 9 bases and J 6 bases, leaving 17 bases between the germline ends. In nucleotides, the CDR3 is TGTGCCAGCAGAGTACGGAATGGAGATGGCTACACCTTC. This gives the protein CASRVRNGDGYTF.

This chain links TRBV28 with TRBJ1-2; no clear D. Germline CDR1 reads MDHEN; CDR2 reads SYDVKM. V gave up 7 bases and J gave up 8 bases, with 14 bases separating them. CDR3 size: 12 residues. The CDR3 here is CASTATEDGYTF. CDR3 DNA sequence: TGTGCCAGCACGGCCACGGAGGACGGCTACACCTTC.

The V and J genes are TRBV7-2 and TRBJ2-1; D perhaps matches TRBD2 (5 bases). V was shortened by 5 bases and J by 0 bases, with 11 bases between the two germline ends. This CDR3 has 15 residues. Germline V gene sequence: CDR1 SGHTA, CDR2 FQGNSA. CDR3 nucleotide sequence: TGTGCCAGCAGCCCTGACTACCGCTCCTACAATGAGCAGTTCTTC. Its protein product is CASSPDYRSYNEQFF.

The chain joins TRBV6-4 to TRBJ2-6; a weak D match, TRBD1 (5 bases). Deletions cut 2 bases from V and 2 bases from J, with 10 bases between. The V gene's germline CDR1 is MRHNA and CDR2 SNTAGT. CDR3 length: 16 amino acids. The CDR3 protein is CASSDKGATGANVLTF. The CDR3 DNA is TGTGCCAGCAGTGACAAAGGGGCCACTGGGGCCAACGTCCTGACTTTC.

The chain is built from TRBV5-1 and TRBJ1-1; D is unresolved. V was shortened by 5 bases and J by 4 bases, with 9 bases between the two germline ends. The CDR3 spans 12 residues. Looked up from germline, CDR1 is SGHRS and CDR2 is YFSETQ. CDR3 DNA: TGCGCCAGCAGACTTGGGCGCACTGAAGCTTTCTTT. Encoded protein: CASRLGRTEAFF.